Shown below are 22 T cell receptor beta chains from a single sample sequenced in a study of blood T cell repertoires in COVID-19. Here immunoSEQ multiplex PCR was the method, and the copy in TCRdb shows in-frame clones only, minus some. The data contain over 120,000 clones, 75% to 85% of them singletons. Material: peripheral blood. These receptors all stem from a man in his sixties with active or convalescent COVID-19.

This chain connects TRBV7-9 to TRBJ2-5; 7 nucleotides match TRBD1. CDR1 is SEHNR and CDR2 is FQNEAQ in the germline V gene (reference sequence). The trim removed 1 base at V and 4 bases at J, leaving 3 bases unmatched. The CDR3 length is 14 residues. CDR3 sequence: CASSLDRGAETQYF. The CDR3 coding sequence is TGTGCCAGCAGCTTAGACAGGGGTGCAGAGACCCAGTACTTC. Full variable domain (outside the CDR3, taken from reference TRBV7-9 and TRBJ2-5): DTGVSQNPRHKITKRGQNVTFRCDPISEHNRLYWYRQTLGQGPEFLTYFQNEAQLEKSRLLSDRFSAERPKGSFSTLEIQRTEQGDSAMYLCASSLDRGAETQYFGPGTRLLVL.

The V and J genes are TRBV4-3 and TRBJ2-1; maybe TRBD1 (7 bases). The V gene lost 0 bases and the J gene lost 5 bases, with 14 bases spanning the gap. The V gene's germline CDR1 is LGHNA and CDR2 YSLEER. The CDR3 length is 16 residues. The CDR3: CASSQDTTGRHNEQFF. The CDR3 coding sequence is TGCGCCAGCAGCCAAGATACGACAGGGAGGCACAATGAGCAGTTCTTC.

The V and J genes are TRBV10-1 and TRBJ2-1, with 8 bases identical to TRBD2. Germline V gene lookup returns CDR1 WNHNN and CDR2 SYGVQD (reference sequence). This CDR3 contains 14 residues. Unmatched junction bases numbered 8, after V lost 8 bases and J lost 5 bases. This CDR3 reads CASSRRGGDNEQFF. CDR3 DNA: TGCGCCAGCTCCCGACGGGGGGGGGACAATGAGCAGTTCTTC.

The V and J genes are TRBV6-5 and TRBJ1-1; D gene uncertain. Trimming shortened V by 5 bases and J by 3 bases, and 10 bases separated the two germline ends. This CDR3 region has 13 residues. Looked up from germline, CDR1 is MNHEY and CDR2 is SVGAGI. This CDR3 reads CASSPTEYTEAFF. The CDR3 bases are TGTGCCAGCAGTCCTACAGAGTACACTGAAGCTTTCTTT.

Comment on this clone: At one of its ends the junction is not consistent with the germline gene, which may arise from a read error. The rearrangement links TRBV6-5 to TRBJ1-4; the match to TRBD1 covers 7 bases. This CDR3 has 13 residues. The germline gives CDR1 MNHEY, CDR2 SVGAGI. The DNA for the CDR3 is TGTGCCAGCAGTTACCCCCGGGCCAGGACAGGCCTTTTT. This codes for CASSYPRARTGLF.

The chain joins TRBV5-6 to TRBJ1-5; D is perhaps TRBD1 (6 bases). Germline loops: CDR1 SGHDT, CDR2 YYEEEE. The CDR3 is 14 residues long. V lost 2 bases and J 4 bases, leaving 10 bases between the germline ends. The CDR3 loop is CASSFAQGNQPQHF. The CDR3 DNA is TGTGCCAGCAGCTTCGCTCAGGGGAATCAGCCCCAGCATTTT.

The rearrangement uses TRBV5-4 and TRBJ1-2; tentatively, D is TRBD1 (5 bases). The V end lost 0 bases, the J end lost 1 base, and 16 bases lay between the germline ends. The CDR3 runs 17 residues. CDR1 is SGHNT and CDR2 is YYREEE in the germline V gene (reference sequence). The CDR3 region is CASSLATGRALNYGYTF. As DNA, the CDR3 is TGTGCCAGCAGCTTGGCAACAGGACGGGCTCTTAACTATGGCTACACCTTC. Looking up the rest from reference TRBV5-4 and TRBJ1-2 gives the full variable domain: ETGVTQSPTHLIKTRGQQVTLRCSSQSGHNTVSWYQQALGQGPQFIFQYYREEENGRGNFPPRFSGLQFPNYSSELNVNALELDDSALYLCASSLATGRALNYGYTFGSGTRLTVV.

The CDR3 DNA reads as TGTGCCAGTAGTATAGAAGCAGGGGGGCGATACAATGAGCAGTTCTTC. Protein sequence: CASSIEAGGRYNEQFF. This chain joins TRBV19 and TRBJ2-1; D might be TRBD1 (7 bases). Per the germline V gene, CDR1 is LNHDA and CDR2 is SQIVND (reference sequence). The CDR3 extends over 16 amino acids. Deletions cut 0 bases from V and 4 bases from J, with 13 bases between.

The V and J genes are TRBV19 and TRBJ1-5, with 9 bases aligning to TRBD1. J was trimmed by 5 bases and V by 4 bases; bases with no gene match: 15. Germline V gene data show CDR1 as LNHDA and CDR2 as SQIVND (reference sequence). CDR3 size: 18 residues. CDR3 sequence: CASSNSGTGLMRYQPQHF. CDR3 bases: TGTGCCAGTAGTAACTCCGGGACAGGGTTGATGAGATATCAGCCCCAGCATTTT.

The chain uses TRBV5-8 and TRBJ2-3; 10 bases are a match to TRBD2. Germline V gives CDR1 SGHTS, CDR2 YDEGEE. The CDR3 is 16 residues long. V dropped 0 bases and J dropped 1; count of bases not matched to a gene: 2. This CDR3 is CASSLAGTSGTDTQYF. The CDR3 DNA follows: TGTGCCAGCAGCTTGGCCGGGACTAGCGGCACAGATACGCAGTATTTT.

The V and J genes are TRBV7-9 and TRBJ2-7; unclear D gene. The V gene's germline CDR1 is SEHNR and CDR2 FQNEAQ (reference sequence). V gave up 2 bases and J gave up 1 base, with 12 bases separating them. The CDR3 runs 15 residues. The CDR3 sequence: CASSLFSLTSYEQYF. In nucleotides, the CDR3 is TGTGCCAGCAGCTTATTTTCGTTGACTTCCTACGAGCAGTACTTC.

The chain joins TRBV2 to TRBJ1-5, with TRBD1 matching 7 bases. V lost 8 bases to trimming and J lost 7 bases; unmatched junction nucleotides: 8. The germline gives CDR1 SNHLY, CDR2 FYNNEI. CDR3 length: 13 amino acids. CDR3 residues: CASGRQGGQPQHF. CDR3 in DNA: TGTGCCAGCGGCAGACAGGGTGGCCAGCCCCAGCATTTT.

The chain has TRBV7-8 and TRBJ1-5; 7 bases are shared with TRBD1. This CDR3 is built from 15 residues. Germline CDR1 and CDR2: SGHVS and FQNEAQ. With V trimmed by 5 bases and J by 0 bases, 4 bases remained unmatched. The CDR3 reads CASSPGTDSNQPQHF. CDR3 nucleotides: TGTGCCAGCAGCCCCGGGACAGATAGCAATCAGCCCCAGCATTTT.

The rearrangement joins TRBV29-1 to TRBJ1-2; 8 bases line up with TRBD1. CDR1 is SQVTM, CDR2 ANQGSEA, per germline. Trimming took 7 bases from V and 3 from J; bases not matched to a gene: 7. This CDR3 region has 13 residues. The CDR3 is CSAGPTGDYGYTF. The CDR3 DNA reads as TGCAGCGCTGGACCGACAGGGGACTATGGCTACACCTTC.

The chain recombines TRBV9 with TRBJ2-1; 8 bases are a match to TRBD2. V trimming: 4 bases; J trimming: 2 bases; junction bases outside the gene matches: 8. Germline loops: CDR1 SGDLS, CDR2 YYNGEE. This CDR3 contains 16 residues. CDR3 amino acids: CASSRTSGPAYNEQFF. CDR3 in DNA: TGTGCCAGCAGCCGTACTAGCGGACCTGCCTACAATGAGCAGTTCTTC.

The genes are TRBV4-3 and TRBJ1-5; possible D gene TRBD1, 6 bases. The CDR3 totals 15 residues. The V end lost 1 base, the J end lost 4 bases, and 11 bases lay between the germline ends. CDR1 and CDR2 from the germline V gene are LGHNA and YSLEER. CDR3 bases: TGCGCCAGCAGCCAAGTTACAGGGTATAATCAGCCCCAGCATTTT. Its protein is CASSQVTGYNQPQHF.

Only a few counts were recorded for this clone. The chain couples TRBV24-1 to TRBJ2-3, with 8 bases aligning to TRBD2. The CDR3 runs 18 residues. The germline CDR1 and CDR2 sequences are KGHDR and SFDVKD. After removal of 3 bases from V and 0 bases from J, the junction contained 10 bases not matched to a gene. The CDR3: CATSDPRKASGSTDTQYF. DNA for the CDR3: TGTGCCACCAGTGATCCTCGAAAGGCTAGCGGGAGCACAGATACGCAGTATTTT.

The V gene is TRBV18, the J gene TRBJ1-1; the D gene is possibly TRBD1 (6 bases). This CDR3 is 16 amino acids long. Between the trimmed V and J ends, which lost 0 bases and 1 base, there was a span of 12 bases. Germline V CDR1 and CDR2: KGHSH, LQKENI. The CDR3 DNA follows: TGTGCCAGCTCACCACCCTGGGACACTGGGAACACTGAAGCTTTCTTT. Amino acid sequence: CASSPPWDTGNTEAFF.

The chain is built from TRBV5-4 and TRBJ2-2; D is possibly TRBD2 (5 bases). Germline-derived CDR1 and CDR2 are SGHNT and YYREEE (reference sequence). The CDR3 totals 16 residues. Trimming removed 0 bases from V and 2 bases from J, with 11 bases in between. The chain's CDR3 is CASSLAPSLNTGELFF. The CDR3 DNA reads as TGTGCCAGCAGCTTGGCTCCTAGCCTCAACACCGGGGAGCTGTTTTTT.

The rearrangement links TRBV18 to TRBJ1-1, with D maybe TRBD1 (5 bases). Germline values: CDR1 KGHSH, CDR2 LQKENI. V was cut by 3 bases and J by 3 bases, with 8 bases left in between. CDR3 size: 13 residues. The CDR3 sequence is CASSPGRDTEAFF. Written as DNA, the CDR3 is TGTGCCAGCTCACCGGGCAGGGACACTGAAGCTTTCTTT. The full variable domain, in which reference TRBV18 and TRBJ1-1 provide the parts outside the CDR3, is NAGVMQNPRHLVRRRGQEARLRCSPMKGHSHVYWYRQLPEEGLKFMVYLQKENIIDESGMPKERFSAEFPKEGPSILRIQQVVRGDSAAYFCASSPGRDTEAFFGQGTRLTVV.

This sequence joins TRBV7-2 and TRBJ2-3; TRBD2 matches at 15 bases. The germline CDR1 and CDR2 sequences are SGHTA and FQGNSA. The trim removed 4 bases at V and 3 bases at J, leaving 2 bases unmatched. The CDR3 is made up of 16 amino acids. The CDR3 reads CASSSGLAGGTDTQYF. CDR3 in DNA: TGTGCCAGCAGCTCGGGACTAGCGGGGGGAACAGATACGCAGTATTTT.

This clone came up a few times. The chain links TRBV4-3 to TRBJ1-2, with 12 bases fitting TRBD1. The CDR3 totals 18 residues. Germline loops: CDR1 LGHNA, CDR2 YSLEER. Germline trimming cut 3 bases from V and 7 bases from J; bases unmatched to any gene: 15. CDR3 nucleotide sequence: TGCGCCAGCAGCCACAAATGGGGGGACAGGGGGCTGATCCGTGGCTACACCTTC. It yields the protein CASSHKWGDRGLIRGYTF.